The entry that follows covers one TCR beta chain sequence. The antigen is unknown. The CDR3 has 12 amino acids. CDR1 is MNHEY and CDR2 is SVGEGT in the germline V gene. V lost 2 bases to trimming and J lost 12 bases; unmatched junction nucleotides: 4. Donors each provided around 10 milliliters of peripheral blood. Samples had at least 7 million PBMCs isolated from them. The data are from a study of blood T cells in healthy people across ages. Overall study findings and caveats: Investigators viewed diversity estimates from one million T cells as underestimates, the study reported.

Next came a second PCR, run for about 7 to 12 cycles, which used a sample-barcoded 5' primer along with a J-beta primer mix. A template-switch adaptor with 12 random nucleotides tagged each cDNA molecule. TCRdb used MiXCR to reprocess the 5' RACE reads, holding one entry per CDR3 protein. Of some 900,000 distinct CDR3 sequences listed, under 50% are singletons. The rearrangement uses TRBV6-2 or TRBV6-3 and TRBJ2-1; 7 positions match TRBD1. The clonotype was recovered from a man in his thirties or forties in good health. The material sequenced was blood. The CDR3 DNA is TGTGCCAGCAGTTACGCCGGGACAGTGCAGTTCTTC. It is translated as CASSYAGTVQFF.